The T cell receptor beta chain under discussion was sequenced for a study of cytomegalovirus exposure and HLA in healthy donors. Study findings and constraints: The likely origin of a cluster of highly shared sequence variants was a sequencing artifact. Across HLA loci, a later analysis found differing TCR association rates, with DRB1 most and HLA-C fewest.

Comments on this clone: The antigen is unknown.

Use of 60 Vbeta and 13 Jbeta primers characterized the PCR. The repertoire was sequenced with immunoSEQ multiplex PCR; TCRdb's copy has only in-frame clones and lacks some. The table shows tens of thousands of clones, with around 84% occurring only once. This CDR3 spans 15 amino acids. The germline V gene encodes CDR1 MGHRA and CDR2 YSYEKL. The V and J ends lost 6 bases and 4 bases, in that order; junction bases with no gene match: 2. The receptor was isolated from a woman aged 40 to 50 in good health and CMV-seronegative. The genes are TRBV4-1 and TRBJ2-4, with TRBD2 identical over 14 bases. The specimen sequenced was PBMCs. CDR3 region: CASRGLAGEKNIQYF. In DNA, the CDR3 is TGCGCCAGCAGGGGACTAGCGGGAGAAAAAAACATTCAGTACTTC.